The text below deals with one T cell receptor (beta chain). Its target is not known. This record comes from a study of T-cell reconstitution after alpha-beta-depleted transplantation in children. General study results and limits: Reportedly, roughly two months post-transplant, alpha-beta T cells arose from several hundred expanded graft clones.

Preparing the TCRbeta library involved the use of unique molecular identifiers. From the PCR reads, TCRdb called clonotypes with MiXCR, one entry per CDR3 protein. Counted here are over 100,000 distinct CDR3 sequences, under 13% occurring once; the ten biggest clones make up around 35%. V was cut by 3 bases and J by 8 bases, with 13 bases left in between. The CDR3 has 13 amino acids. CDR1 and CDR2 from the germline V gene are MDHEN and SYDVKM. This specimen consisted of PBMCs, obtained before TCRalphabeta/CD19-depleted stem cell transplant. The chain combines TRBV28 with TRBJ1-1, with D unresolved. The TCR comes from a boy aged 2-15 years with acute lymphoblastic leukemia, due to receive a stem cell transplant. DNA of the CDR3: TGTGCCAGCAGTTTTGGTGTGAACATAGAAGCTTTCTTT. Its protein is CASSFGVNIEAFF.